The 31 T cell receptor beta chains in this list originate from one sample, sequenced in a study of human T cells and chemical hapten exposure listed by TCRdb under 2021. The library was produced with RACE. Sequencing was carried out with a NextSeq 500. TCRdb reworked the public reads: Q25 trimming with fastp, MiXCR clone assembly, productive beta chains retained. Under each unique CDR3 protein, matching rows form one entry showing the most common genes and DNA. Recorded for this sample are about 290,000 distinct CDR3 sequences; over 7.5% of them occurred a single time. 0.9% to 1.5% of the sample belongs to the ten largest clones. The time point tag for this specimen amounts to: pre-sensitization, week 0. The treatment or condition label corresponds to: therapeutic diphenylcyclopropenone sensitization with weekly scalp DPC. Sample: whole blood, taken in connection with sensitization to the hapten diphenylcyclopropenone (DPC). The origin of the receptors is a man in his late teens or twenties with alopecia areata. Some clones in this sample may be carry-over from other donors' samples.

The rearrangement links TRBV29-1 to TRBJ2-1; D gene uncertain. The CDR3 spans 11 residues. The V gene's germline CDR1 is SQVTM and CDR2 ANQGSEA. Between the trimmed V and J ends, which lost 6 bases and 8 bases, there was a span of 11 bases. The CDR3 region has the DNA TGCAGCGTCGAGAAGGGTCATGAGCAGTTCTTC. Its protein is CSVEKGHEQFF.

This clonotype appeared a few times. CDR3 sequence reads: CASSLVSIYNEQFF. CDR3 bases: TGCGCCAGCAGCTTAGTTTCAATCTACAATGAGCAGTTCTTC. This sequence joins TRBV5-1 and TRBJ2-1; D is uncertain. Between the trimmed V and J ends, which lost 2 bases and 3 bases, there was a span of 9 bases. The germline V gene has CDR1 SGHRS and CDR2 YFSETQ. This CDR3 contains 14 residues.

V usage is TRBV3-1 and J usage is TRBJ1-5; D uncertain. V was shortened by 1 base and J by 5 bases, with 15 bases between the two germline ends. CDR3 length: 16 residues. The germline CDR1 and CDR2 sequences are LGHDT and YNNKEL (reference sequence). CDR3 region: CASSQGLGMRYQPQHF. CDR3 in DNA: TGTGCCAGCAGCCAAGGATTGGGTATGCGCTATCAGCCCCAGCATTTT. Full variable domain (missing parts from reference TRBV3-1 and TRBJ1-5): DTAVSQTPKYLVTQMGNDKSIKCEQNLGHDTMYWYKQDSKKFLKIMFSYNNKELIINETVPNRFSPKSPDKAHLNLHINSLELGDSAVYFCASSQGLGMRYQPQHFGDGTRLSIL.

The rearrangement joins TRBV24-1 to TRBJ2-2, with D perhaps TRBD2 (7 bases). This CDR3 spans 17 amino acids. Germline V gives CDR1 KGHDR, CDR2 SFDVKD. V was trimmed by 5 bases and J by 0 bases, leaving 15 bases between them. The CDR3 loop is CATSGPVGGANTGELFF. The CDR3, as DNA: TGTGCCACCAGTGGCCCCGTAGGGGGGGCGAACACCGGGGAGCTGTTTTTT.

Only a few counts were recorded for this clonotype. The CDR3 DNA is TGTGCCAGCAGCTTCGCAAAGGGACAAGCGTACGAGCAGTACTTC. It yields the protein CASSFAKGQAYEQYF. This rearrangement joins TRBV5-4 to TRBJ2-7; tentatively, D is TRBD1 (6 bases). The CDR3 totals 15 residues. Per the germline V gene, CDR1 is SGHNT and CDR2 is YYREEE (reference sequence). Trimming left V 2 bases short and J 4 bases short, with 16 bases between.

This clonotype was observed many times. The V call is TRBV15, the J call TRBJ2-1; D not certain. Germline V gene lookup returns CDR1 LNHNV and CDR2 YYDKDF (reference sequence). V lost 0 bases and J lost 6, with 9 bases in between. The CDR3 has 14 amino acids. CDR3 amino acids: CATSRDSRRNEQFF. CDR3 DNA sequence: TGTGCCACCAGCAGAGATTCAAGGCGCAATGAGCAGTTCTTC. The variable domain in full, completed from reference TRBV15 and TRBJ2-1, reads DAMVIQNPRYQVTQFGKPVTLSCSQTLNHNVMYWYQQKSSQAPKLLFHYYDKDFNNEADTPDNFQSRRPNTSFCFLDIRSPGLGDTAMYLCATSRDSRRNEQFFGPGTRLTVL.

This clonotype was picked up many times. V gene TRBV29-1 combines with J gene TRBJ2-5, with D possibly TRBD2 on 6 matching bases. This CDR3 has 14 residues. V lost 1 base, J lost 10 bases, and 19 bases lay in between. Germline CDR1 and CDR2: SQVTM and ANQGSEA. The CDR3 sequence: CSVEVAVSVEDQYF. The CDR3 region has the DNA TGCAGCGTTGAAGTAGCGGTGTCAGTAGAGGACCAGTACTTC.

The rearrangement joins TRBV5-5 to TRBJ1-5; D is possibly TRBD1 (5 bases). This CDR3 has 16 amino acids. V was shortened by 0 bases and J by 1 base, with 11 bases between the two germline ends. CDR1 SGHKS and CDR2 YYEKEE come from the germline V gene (reference sequence). The CDR3 loop reads CASSLVGGLSNQPQHF. DNA for the CDR3: TGTGCCAGCAGCTTGGTCGGGGGGTTGAGCAATCAGCCCCAGCATTTT.

The rearrangement links TRBV9 to TRBJ1-3; D remains unclear. Germline CDR1 reads SGDLS; CDR2 reads YYNGEE. CDR3 size: 19 residues. The ends were cut back, 3 bases at V and 5 bases at J, with 27 bases in the middle. This CDR3 is CASSATHLPRRGPRNTIYF. The CDR3 region has the DNA TGTGCCAGCAGCGCCACACACCTCCCCCGGAGAGGCCCTCGAAACACCATATATTTT.

This clonotype was detected many times. The chain uses TRBV5-1 and TRBJ1-2; 11 nucleotides line up with TRBD1. CDR3 length equals 16 residues. The J segment lost 5 bases and the V segment lost 0 bases, leaving 6 bases of the junction unmatched. CDR1 SGHRS and CDR2 YFSETQ come from the germline V gene. This CDR3 reads CASSLEGQGARYGYTF. CDR3 DNA: TGCGCCAGCAGCTTGGAAGGACAGGGGGCGCGGTATGGCTACACCTTC.

The chain is built from TRBV5-5 and TRBJ2-1; no firm D call. CDR3 length equals 16 residues. Germline loops: CDR1 SGHKS, CDR2 YYEKEE (reference sequence). The V end was cut by 4 bases, the J end by 6 bases, with 20 bases between. DNA of the CDR3: TGTGCCAGCAGCCAAAATATTGCGGTAAACACCAATGAGCAGTTCTTC. Its protein is CASSQNIAVNTNEQFF.

This clonotype was counted at least ten times. CDR3 residues: CASSLIQGNYGYTF. DNA for the CDR3: TGCGCCAGCAGCTTGATACAGGGCAACTATGGCTACACCTTC. This chain uses TRBV5-1 with TRBJ1-2, with a tentative D call TRBD1 (6 bases). CDR1 and CDR2 from the germline V gene are SGHRS and YFSETQ. V lost 1 base and J lost 2, with 9 bases in between. This CDR3 has 14 residues. Full variable domain (missing parts from reference TRBV5-1 and TRBJ1-2): KAGVTQTPRYLIKTRGQQVTLSCSPISGHRSVSWYQQTPGQGLQFLFEYFSETQRNKGNFPGRFSGRQFSNSRSEMNVSTLELGDSALYLCASSLIQGNYGYTFGSGTRLTVV.

V is TRBV20-1 and J is TRBJ1-2; 7 bases agree with TRBD1. The germline CDR1 and CDR2 sequences are DFQATT and SNEGSKA (reference sequence). The J segment lost 5 bases and the V segment lost 0 bases, leaving 18 bases of the junction unmatched. This CDR3 has 18 amino acids. The chain's CDR3 is CSAREEGAALGALYGYTF. CDR3 nucleotide sequence: TGCAGTGCTAGAGAAGAGGGGGCTGCCCTCGGGGCTTTATATGGCTACACCTTC.

This clonotype has a count of ten or more. The chain recombines TRBV5-8 with TRBJ2-3; 12 bases fit TRBD2. V was clipped by 3 bases and J by 2 bases; unmatched bases: 1. Germline loops: CDR1 SGHTS, CDR2 YDEGEE. The CDR3 totals 15 residues. Here the CDR3 DNA reads TGTGCCAGCAGCTGGACTAGCGGGGACACAGATACGCAGTATTTT. This translates into CASSWTSGDTDTQYF.

J is TRBJ2-1 and V is TRBV20-1, with TRBD2 matching 13 bases. Germline CDR1 reads DFQATT; CDR2 reads SNEGSKA (reference sequence). The CDR3 loop spans 17 amino acids. Trimming removed 1 base from V and 4 bases from J; junction bases left unmatched: 7. The CDR3 is CSARGYWTSGGYNEQFF. The CDR3 nucleotides are TGCAGTGCTAGAGGGTATTGGACTAGCGGGGGATACAATGAGCAGTTCTTC.

This clonotype appeared many times. This chain connects TRBV6-6 to TRBJ2-5; perhaps TRBD2 as D (5 bases). CDR1 is MNHNY and CDR2 is SVGAGI in the germline V gene (reference sequence). CDR3 length equals 12 residues. The germline V and J ends were trimmed by 7 bases and 3 bases, with 9 bases remaining between them. In nucleotides, the CDR3 is TGTGCCAGCAAAAAGGGAGAAGAGACCCAGTACTTC. Translated: CASKKGEETQYF.

A few counts support this clonotype. The chain recombines TRBV5-4 with TRBJ2-7, with no clear D. The CDR3 spans 13 residues. V lost 2 bases to trimming and J lost 1 base, with 7 bases between them. Germline assignment: CDR1 SGHNT and CDR2 YYREEE (reference sequence). Here the CDR3 reads CASSLSESYEQYV. DNA of the CDR3: TGTGCCAGCAGCTTATCGGAGTCCTACGAGCAGTACGTC.

J is TRBJ1-2 and V is TRBV7-6, with 10 bases lining up with TRBD1. Germline V gene lookup returns CDR1 SGHVS and CDR2 FNYEAQ. The J segment lost 9 bases and the V segment lost 5 bases, leaving 6 bases of the junction unmatched. CDR3 length equals 13 residues. The CDR3: CASSRQGAVSYTF. In DNA, the CDR3 is TGTGCCAGCAGCCGACAGGGGGCCGTCAGCTACACCTTC.

This clonotype was observed a handful of times. The chain recombines TRBV9 with TRBJ2-7; a possible D gene is TRBD2 (6 bases). V was trimmed by 3 bases and J by 2 bases, leaving 12 bases between them. There are 14 residues in the CDR3. Germline-derived CDR1 and CDR2 are SGDLS and YYNGEE. CDR3 DNA: TGTGCCAGCAGCGCGGGGACTCACGCCTACGAGCAGTACTTC. Residues: CASSAGTHAYEQYF.

This clonotype was picked up many times. V is TRBV20-1 and J is TRBJ1-5; D is uncertain. The CDR3 has 13 amino acids. Trimming took off 6 bases at V and 2 bases at J, with 11 bases between the two ends. CDR1 is DFQATT and CDR2 is SNEGSKA in the germline V gene (reference sequence). The CDR3 reads CSAKGNGNQPQHF. DNA of the CDR3: TGCAGTGCGAAGGGAAATGGCAATCAGCCCCAGCATTTT.

This clonotype was observed a handful of times. The chain recombines TRBV7-9 with TRBJ2-3; 10 bases align to TRBD2. This CDR3 spans 16 amino acids. From germline, CDR1 is SEHNR and CDR2 FQNEAQ (reference sequence). Trimming took 5 bases from V and 2 from J; bases not matched to a gene: 7. CDR3 region: CASSRRTSGPTDTQYF. CDR3 in DNA: TGTGCCAGCAGCCGTCGGACTAGCGGTCCCACAGATACGCAGTATTTT.

This clonotype came up many times. The rearrangement uses TRBV4-3 and TRBJ2-3; 8 bases match TRBD2. The CDR3 spans 16 residues. The trim removed 0 bases at V and 6 bases at J, leaving 8 bases unmatched. In germline, CDR1 is LGHNA, CDR2 YSLEER. CDR3 residues: CASSQDQAGGRDTQYF. CDR3 in DNA: TGCGCCAGCAGCCAAGATCAGGCGGGGGGCCGGGATACGCAGTATTTT.

This clonotype was counted many times. This chain links TRBV4-3 with TRBJ1-1; D gene unclear. The CDR3 runs 17 residues. Germline CDR1 LGHNA, CDR2 YSLEER. The V and J ends lost 0 bases and 5 bases respectively, with 19 bases between them. CDR3 in amino acids: CASSQDRTASPRTEAFF. In nucleotides, the CDR3 is TGCGCCAGCAGCCAAGATAGGACCGCGTCGCCGAGGACTGAAGCTTTCTTT.

Many counts were recorded for this clonotype. V and J are TRBV29-1 and TRBJ2-3; perhaps TRBD2 as D (5 bases). Germline CDR1 reads SQVTM; CDR2 reads ANQGSEA. The CDR3 is made up of 12 amino acids. V was clipped by 6 bases and J by 2 bases, with 9 bases between them. The CDR3 loop is CSVDDYTDTQYF. DNA of the CDR3: TGCAGCGTGGACGACTACACAGATACGCAGTATTTT.

The table lists this clonotype with a few counts. This rearrangement joins TRBV6-5 to TRBJ1-2, with D possibly being TRBD1 (5 bases). This CDR3 region has 14 residues. Trimming cost V 8 bases and J 2 bases, with 15 bases left between them. Per the germline V gene, CDR1 is MNHEY and CDR2 is SVGAGI. This CDR3 reads CASLSTGRNYGYTF. As DNA, the CDR3 is TGTGCCAGCCTTTCCACGGGACGGAACTATGGCTACACCTTC.

In this sample, this clonotype turned up a few times. The V gene is TRBV29-1, the J gene TRBJ2-3; 9 bases align to TRBD2. Germline-derived CDR1 and CDR2 are SQVTM and ANQGSEA. V was pared by 4 bases and J by 2 bases, with 13 bases of the junction left unmatched. The CDR3 is 17 amino acids. CDR3 sequence reads: CSVVGSGGIWDTDTQYF. CDR3 DNA sequence: TGCAGCGTTGTTGGTAGCGGGGGAATCTGGGACACAGATACGCAGTATTTT.

V and J are TRBV4-1 and TRBJ1-1; the D is unclear. In germline, CDR1 is MGHRA, CDR2 YSYEKL. The CDR3 is 13 amino acids. Trimming stripped 5 bases from V and 7 bases from J, with 14 bases between. CDR3: CASSGPMNVEAFF. CDR3 in DNA: TGCGCCAGCAGCGGTCCTATGAATGTTGAAGCTTTCTTT.

This clonotype was counted a few times. This chain connects TRBV20-1 to TRBJ2-3; no firm D call. Germline assignment: CDR1 DFQATT and CDR2 SNEGSKA (reference sequence). This CDR3 contains 14 residues. V was shortened by 6 bases and J by 3 bases, with 16 bases between the two germline ends. DNA for the CDR3: TGCAGTGCGTACACTTGGTTTGGGACAGATACGCAGTATTTT. Amino acid sequence: CSAYTWFGTDTQYF.

Many counts were recorded for this clonotype. This sequence joins TRBV9 and TRBJ1-5, with D unresolved. Per germline, CDR1 SGDLS and CDR2 YYNGEE. The CDR3 totals 15 residues. V was cut by 0 bases and J by 10 bases, with 17 bases left in between. CDR3 in amino acids: CASSVGGSRSDPQHF. CDR3 coding DNA: TGTGCCAGCAGCGTAGGGGGATCTCGGTCGGACCCCCAGCATTTT.

A remark on this clonotype: This may arise from a read error, as a much more abundant clone is one base away. This sequence joins TRBV9 and TRBJ2-5, with 8 bases identical to TRBD1. Per the germline V gene, CDR1 is SGDLS and CDR2 is YYNGEE. The CDR3 spans 14 residues. In DNA form, the CDR3 reads TGTGCCAGCAGCGTAGAGGACAGGGAAGAGACCCAGTGCTTC. It is translated as CASSVEDREETQCF.

This clonotype occurred a few times. The chain carries TRBV20-1 and TRBJ2-3; TRBD2 matches at 10 bases. V lost 3 bases, J lost 6 bases, and 12 bases stayed unmatched. CDR3 length: 16 residues. Germline values: CDR1 DFQATT, CDR2 SNEGSKA (reference sequence). The CDR3 DNA reads TGCAGTGCTAGCCACTTAGCGGGGGGCCCTTGGGATACGCAGTATTTT. Its protein product is CSASHLAGGPWDTQYF.